This T cell receptor (beta chain) appears in the sequencing data of a study of identical twins (dated by TCRdb to the mid-2010s). Some background on the complete study: The study deep-sequenced TCR alpha and beta repertoires from monozygotic twins, unrelated adults of various ages and cord blood to test whether fetal clonotypes persist. To rule out contamination, replicate twin experiments were performed at different times with different library preparation protocols. Beyond this particular receptor, the publication reports: In monozygotic twins, out-of-frame TCR alpha sharing was systematically underestimated by recombination models, although the models agreed with sharing between unrelated individuals. Fewer insertions were carried by abundant cord blood beta clonotypes, a similar but weaker trend appeared in young adult naive repertoires, and no such trend appeared in memory repertoires. Invariant T cells such as MAIT and iNKT could partly confound zero-insertion analyses, though diverse VJ usage argued against this for most clonotypes. In beta out-of-frame sequences, excess twin sharing was weaker, because having fewer shared sequences lowered the signal-to-noise ratio. Out-of-frame TCR alpha sequences shared between twins showed an excess of low generation-probability sequences compared with coincidental sharing between unrelated individuals. Conclusions relied on cross-sectional statistical analysis, since the same donors could not be followed over many years.

V gives up 6 bases and J gives up 2 bases, and the segment between their germline ends measures 14 bases. According to the germline V gene (reference sequence), CDR1 reads GTSNPN and CDR2 reads SVGIG. The CDR3 sequence holds 13 residues, the cysteine and phenylalanine included. The DNA shown is the 39-base CDR3, in frame from base 1. All donors were healthy Caucasians. Three pairs of female monozygotic twins, all aged 18 to 29 years, were included in the twin cohort. Positive isolation kits from Invitrogen were used to isolate CD4+ and CD8+ T cell populations. The method was 5' RACE. The run used an Illumina HiSeq 2000. A universal primer binding site was added through template switching, and the final cDNA carried a unique molecular identifier so that TCR cDNA molecules could be counted accurately. First-strand cDNA for TCR alpha and beta chains was synthesized from specific primers in the conserved constant-segment region. To control for contamination, every cDNA library carried two barcodes: a SMART-Mk sample barcode plus Illumina barcodes. TruSeq adapter sequences along with Illumina sample barcodes were introduced in two successive PCR steps. Sequencing of the TCR alpha and beta cDNA libraries was done on the Illumina HiSeq platform using custom primers. Under the source paper's analysis protocol: Unique molecular identifiers were extracted from raw reads with MiGEC, and CDR3 positions were determined with MiXCR. Recombination models were inferred per individual with the repgenHMM and IGoR tools using an EM algorithm. Shared clonotypes were analyzed with the tcR package in R, and sharing was normalized by the product of cloneset sizes. To study raw recombination free of thymic and clonal selection effects, out-of-frame nonproductive sequences were analyzed. Starting from the raw public reads, TCRdb applied fastp trimming at Q25, assembled clones with MiXCR and retained in-frame beta chains. Here each entry gathers all rows of one CDR3 protein and keeps the most common genes and DNA. Here the V and J calls rest on TCRdb's processing, not on the authors' analysis. The sample table shows just over 450,000 distinct CDR3 sequences, and approximately 15% are seen once. Of the sample, approximately 0.52% falls within the top ten clones.

Of note for this clonotype: Its specific antigen is unknown. Base qualities were left out, and no much larger clone turns up one base away.

A further study also used this sample, focusing on yellow fever vaccine responses in identical twins. That second report states: The T cell response to vaccination in identical twins was reported by the authors to appear partly convergent and partly personalized. The study precisely tracked vaccine-responding T cell clones in identical twins.

The sequenced material came from CD4+ T cells sorted from blood. The sequence derives from a woman aged 18-30 years in good health. The receptor chain draws on TRBV30 and TRBJ2-7; TRBD2 could be the D gene, as 6 bases match. The CDR3 reads CACTLGGTYEQYF. The nucleotide sequence reads TGTGCCTGCACACTGGGGGGAACCTACGAGCAGTACTTC.